The table lists the clone carrying this T cell receptor beta chain with many counts. The record originates from a study of T-cell reconstitution after alpha-beta-depleted transplantation in children. CDR1 and CDR2 (germline): LGHDT, YNNKEL (reference sequence). This CDR3 comprises 15 residues. Trimming cost V 7 bases and J 4 bases, with 16 bases left between them. Researchers prepared the TCRbeta library using unique molecular identifiers, the study reports. Each CDR3 protein gets one entry after TCRdb re-called the PCR reads with MiXCR. The sample carries 120,000 or so distinct CDR3 sequences, approximately 10% recorded once.

The material sequenced was PBMCs from the stem cell graft donor, taken from the stem cell graft. J is TRBJ2-2 and V is TRBV3-1; tentatively, D is TRBD1 (5 bases). This receptor was obtained from a human donor who donated a stem cell graft to a child with acute lymphoblastic leukemia. This chain's CDR3 is CASNLGAPGTGELFF. CDR3 nucleotide sequence: TGTGCCAGCAACCTAGGGGCCCCCGGCACCGGGGAGCTGTTTTTT. Looking up the rest from reference TRBV3-1 and TRBJ2-2 gives the full variable domain: DTAVSQTPKYLVTQMGNDKSIKCEQNLGHDTMYWYKQDSKKFLKIMFSYNNKELIINETVPNRFSPKSPDKAHLNLHINSLELGDSAVYFCASNLGAPGTGELFFGEGSRLTVL.